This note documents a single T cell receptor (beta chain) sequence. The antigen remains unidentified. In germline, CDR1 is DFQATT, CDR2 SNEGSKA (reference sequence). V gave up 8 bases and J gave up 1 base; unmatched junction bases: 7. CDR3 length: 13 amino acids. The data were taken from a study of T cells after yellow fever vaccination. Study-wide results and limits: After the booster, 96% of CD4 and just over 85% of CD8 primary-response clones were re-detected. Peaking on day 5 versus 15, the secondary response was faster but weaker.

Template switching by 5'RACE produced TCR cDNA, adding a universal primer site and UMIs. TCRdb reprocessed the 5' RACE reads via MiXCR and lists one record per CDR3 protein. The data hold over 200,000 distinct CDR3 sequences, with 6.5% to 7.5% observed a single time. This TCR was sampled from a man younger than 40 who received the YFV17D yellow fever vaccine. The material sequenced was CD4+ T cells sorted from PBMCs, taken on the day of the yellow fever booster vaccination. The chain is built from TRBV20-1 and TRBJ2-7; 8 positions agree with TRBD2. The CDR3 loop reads CSSSTSASYEQYF. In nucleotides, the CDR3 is TGCAGTTCGTCGACTAGCGCTTCCTACGAGCAGTACTTC.